One and the same sample provided the 14 T cell receptor beta chains below, sequenced in a study of response to subunit inactivated influenza vaccine. TCRdb itself ran the RT-PCR reads through MiXCR, one entry per CDR3 protein. Among fewer than 350,000 distinct CDR3 sequences listed, about a fifth were seen once. Specimen: PBMCs from blood, collected approximately 20 months after vaccination. The receptors originated from a man aged 50-75 years who received an inactivated influenza vaccine.

The rearrangement links TRBV10-3 to TRBJ2-1, with D perhaps TRBD1 (6 bases). The CDR3 covers 11 residues. With 2 bases removed from V and 10 bases from J, the gap between germline ends came to 6 bases. The V gene's germline CDR1 is ENHRY and CDR2 SYGVKD. The CDR3 DNA sequence: TGTGCCATCAGTGAGGGGACAGAGCAGTTCTTC. It encodes CAISEGTEQFF.

This chain uses TRBV5-1 with TRBJ1-2, with unresolved D. Trimming pared 0 bases from V and 3 bases from J, leaving 9 bases between. This CDR3 comprises 14 residues. Germline CDR1 reads SGHRS; CDR2 reads YFSETQ. The CDR3 DNA sequence: TGCGCCAGCAGCTTGGACCGTTCGTACTATGGCTACACCTTC. It codes for CASSLDRSYYGYTF.

This clonotype was counted between two and nine times. The chain couples TRBV2 to TRBJ1-2, with D possibly TRBD1 on 6 matching bases. CDR1 and CDR2 from the germline V gene are SNHLY and FYNNEI. The CDR3 is made up of 14 amino acids. The V end was cut by 6 bases, the J end by 1 base, with 12 bases between. CDR3 DNA sequence: TGTGCCAGCAGGGAGACAGGCAGTAACTATGGCTACACCTTC. Translating gives CASRETGSNYGYTF.

The V call is TRBV14, the J call TRBJ2-5, with TRBD1 matching 8 bases. V lost 6 bases, J lost 5 bases, and 8 bases stayed unmatched. Germline V CDR1 and CDR2: SGHDN, FVKESK. The CDR3 is made up of 14 amino acids. This CDR3 is CASRKTGVYETQYF. The CDR3 nucleotides are TGTGCCAGCAGGAAGACAGGGGTTTATGAGACCCAGTACTTC. Variable domain in full (rest from reference TRBV14 and TRBJ2-5): EAGVTQFPSHSVIEKGQTVTLRCDPISGHDNLYWYRRVMGKEIKFLLHFVKESKQDESGMPNNRFLAERTGGTYSTLKVQPAELEDSGVYFCASRKTGVYETQYFGPGTRLLVL.

This clonotype was counted between two and nine times. V usage is TRBV2 and J usage is TRBJ1-1; D is undetermined. Germline CDR1 is SNHLY and CDR2 is FYNNEI. Trimming removed 7 bases from V and 3 bases from J, with 12 bases in between. CDR3 size: 13 residues. The DNA of the CDR3 is TGTGCCAGCACCGCGTCTGGGGACACTGAAGCTTTCTTT. Translation: CASTASGDTEAFF.

The genes are TRBV5-4 and TRBJ2-2, with D unclear. Germline CDR1 reads SGHNT; CDR2 reads YYREEE (reference sequence). The CDR3 totals 15 residues. V dropped 3 bases and J dropped 0 bases, with 9 bases sitting between them. The CDR3 loop is CASSSLQANTGELFF. The CDR3 DNA sequence: TGTGCCAGCAGCTCCTTACAAGCGAACACCGGGGAGCTGTTTTTT.

The chain is built from TRBV2 and TRBJ2-7, with TRBD1 as a possible D gene (6 bases). The CDR3 is made up of 15 amino acids. The V end was cut by 1 base, the J end by 0 bases, with 10 bases between. The V gene's germline CDR1 is SNHLY and CDR2 FYNNEI. The CDR3 DNA reads TGTGCCAGCAGTGAAGACAGGGTTATCTCCTACGAGCAGTACTTC. Protein: CASSEDRVISYEQYF.

This clonotype was counted many times. Written as DNA, the CDR3 is TGTGCCAGCAGCCAACTACCACGGCGGGGGTCTGTCATCGATAGCTATGGCTACACCTTC. As protein: CASSQLPRRGSVIDSYGYTF. This chain connects TRBV3-1 to TRBJ1-2; D is possibly TRBD1 (5 bases). V lost 2 bases and J lost 4, with 29 bases in between. CDR1 is LGHDT, CDR2 YNNKEL, per germline (reference sequence). The CDR3 covers 20 residues.

This clonotype has ten or more counts. V and J are TRBV6-5 and TRBJ2-3, with 8 bases lining up with TRBD2. Looked up from germline, CDR1 is MNHEY and CDR2 is SVGAGI. V trimming: 3 bases; J trimming: 0 bases; junction bases outside the gene matches: 8. There are 17 residues in the CDR3. The CDR3 nucleotides read TGTGCCAGCAGTTATTCCGCGGGGGGAATAAGCACAGATACGCAGTATTTT. It specifies CASSYSAGGISTDTQYF.

The gene calls are TRBV28 and TRBJ2-5, with 8 positions matching TRBD1. This CDR3 has 11 amino acids. CDR1 and CDR2 (germline): MDHEN, SYDVKM. Trimming at V came to 11 bases and at J to 8 bases, leaving 7 bases not matched to a gene. The chain's CDR3 is CASTDRETQYF. CDR3 nucleotide sequence: TGTGCCTCGACGGACAGGGAAACCCAGTACTTC.

This clonotype was counted between two and nine times. The V call is TRBV7-2, the J call TRBJ1-1, with TRBD1 matching 8 bases. V lost 4 bases and J lost 10; bases outside the gene matches: 8. CDR1 SGHTA and CDR2 FQGNSA come from the germline V gene. The CDR3 length is 13 residues. The CDR3 region is CASSSAGGWGAFF. The CDR3 DNA reads as TGTGCCAGCAGCTCCGCAGGGGGCTGGGGAGCTTTCTTT.

This clonotype has at least ten counts. The chain couples TRBV28 to TRBJ1-5, with D possibly matching TRBD1 (5 bases). Trimming stripped 9 bases from V and 1 base from J, with 19 bases between. The CDR3 spans 16 residues. The germline V gene encodes CDR1 MDHEN and CDR2 SYDVKM. The CDR3 protein is CASKEGAGYSNQPQHF. The CDR3 coding sequence is TGTGCCAGTAAGGAGGGTGCAGGGTACAGCAATCAGCCCCAGCATTTT.

This clonotype has more than one count but fewer than ten. This rearrangement joins TRBV20-1 to TRBJ1-1; D not certain. There are 13 residues in the CDR3. Between the trimmed V and J ends, which lost 6 bases and 0 bases, there was a span of 11 bases. The germline V gene has CDR1 DFQATT and CDR2 SNEGSKA (reference sequence). In nucleotides, the CDR3 is TGCAGTGCGGACGATAGCATGAACACTGAAGCTTTCTTT. This translates into CSADDSMNTEAFF.

This clonotype was picked up a small number of times. The chain is built from TRBV20-1 and TRBJ1-5, with D tentatively TRBD1 (6 bases). Deletions cut 3 bases from V and 5 bases from J, with 11 bases between. In germline, CDR1 is DFQATT, CDR2 SNEGSKA (reference sequence). This CDR3 region has 13 residues. The CDR3: CSARETGDQPQHF. The CDR3 DNA is TGCAGTGCTAGGGAGACAGGCGATCAGCCCCAGCATTTT.